This TCR beta chain was documented in a study of CD8 T cells in ankylosing spondylitis. Study-level points and caveats: Within matched ankylosing spondylitis synovial fluid, disease-linked clones were reportedly significantly enriched. A TCR beta motif of under 10 highly homologous variants appeared characteristic of ankylosing spondylitis blood. CD8+ by phenotype, disease-linked clones were relatively rare in peripheral blood. Certain motif variants had earlier been reported in reactive arthritis synovial fluid and blood.

The V and J ends lost 6 bases and 9 bases respectively, with 18 bases between them. This CDR3 is built from 14 residues. Germline loops: CDR1 ENHRY, CDR2 SYGVKD. As to this clonotype: Its matching antigen is unknown.

Quantitative molecular-barcoded 5'-RACE generated the TCR beta libraries. TCRdb ran MiXCR on the 5' RACE reads and lists one entry per CDR3 protein. This sample has about 220,000 distinct CDR3 sequences, with 6% to 8.5% found just once. The rearrangement uses TRBV10-3 and TRBJ1-5; possibly TRBD1 for D (5 bases). Sequenced input: blood, either unsorted or a sorted T cell fraction (not recorded which). This receptor was identified in a male donor with ankylosing spondylitis. CDR3 protein: CAIRGGGAGSPQHF. CDR3 bases: TGTGCCATCAGGGGTGGAGGGGCGGGATCGCCCCAGCATTTT.